This TCR beta chain was observed in a study of Graves' ophthalmopathy and Graves' hyperthyroidism. CDR3 length: 14 residues. In germline, CDR1 is MNHNY, CDR2 SVGAGI (reference sequence). With V trimmed by 8 bases and J by 3 bases, 4 bases remained unmatched. The authors amplified TCR beta CDR3 regions from RNA transcripts. Second-round multiplex PCR came after a first-round RT-PCR that employed HTBI primers. TCRdb recomputed calls from the multiplex PCR reads with MiXCR, one row per CDR3 protein. The table has almost 750,000 distinct CDR3 sequences, 40% seen once. This clonotype was seen repeatedly, ten times or more.

This clonotype was obtained from an adult man with Graves' ophthalmopathy. Sequenced input: peripheral blood. The rearrangement links TRBV6-6 to TRBJ1-3, with 10 bases matching TRBD1. Written as DNA, the CDR3 is TGTGCCAGCGGTCGGACAGGGGGTGGAAACACCATATATTTT. The encoded protein is CASGRTGGGNTIYF.